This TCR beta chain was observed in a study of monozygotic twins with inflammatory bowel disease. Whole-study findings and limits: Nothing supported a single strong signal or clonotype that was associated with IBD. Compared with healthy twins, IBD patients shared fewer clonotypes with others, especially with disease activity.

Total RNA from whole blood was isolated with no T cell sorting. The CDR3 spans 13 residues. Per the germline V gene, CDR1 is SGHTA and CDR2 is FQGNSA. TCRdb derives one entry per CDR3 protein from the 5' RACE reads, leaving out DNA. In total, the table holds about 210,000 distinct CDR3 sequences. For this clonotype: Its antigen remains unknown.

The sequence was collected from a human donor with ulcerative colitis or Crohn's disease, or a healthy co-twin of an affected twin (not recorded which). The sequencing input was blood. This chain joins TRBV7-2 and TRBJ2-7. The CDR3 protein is CASSLEAGYEQYF.